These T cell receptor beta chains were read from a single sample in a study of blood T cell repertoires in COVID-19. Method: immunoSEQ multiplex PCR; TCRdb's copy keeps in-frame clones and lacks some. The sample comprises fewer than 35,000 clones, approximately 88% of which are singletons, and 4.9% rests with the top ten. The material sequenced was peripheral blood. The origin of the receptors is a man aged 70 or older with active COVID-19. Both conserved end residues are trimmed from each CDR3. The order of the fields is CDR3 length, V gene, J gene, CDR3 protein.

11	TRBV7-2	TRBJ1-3	ASSSGPSSPIY
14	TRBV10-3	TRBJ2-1	AIRVSLAGFRGEQF
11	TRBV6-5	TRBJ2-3	ASRGISTDTQY
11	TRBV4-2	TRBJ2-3	ASYAGEGDTQY
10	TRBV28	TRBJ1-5	ATDRSREPQH
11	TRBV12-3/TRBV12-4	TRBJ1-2	ASRQGADYGYT
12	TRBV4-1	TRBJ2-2	ASSQAQGTGELF
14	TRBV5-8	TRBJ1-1	ASSLASMRASTEAF
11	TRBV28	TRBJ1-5	ASSANTDQPQH
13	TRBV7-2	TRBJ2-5	ASSLTLAGGQTQY
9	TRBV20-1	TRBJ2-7	SARAGHEQY
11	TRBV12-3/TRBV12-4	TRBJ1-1	ASSKTVNTEAF
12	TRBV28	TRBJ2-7	ASSRIAGDYEQY
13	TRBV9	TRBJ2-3	ASSAAGGNTDTQY
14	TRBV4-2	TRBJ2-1	ASSQDAAGGMNEQF
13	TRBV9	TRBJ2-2	ASSVGDRLAGELF
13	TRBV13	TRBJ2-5	ASSLGGGYQETQY
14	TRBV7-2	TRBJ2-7	ASSSLGLGTAYEQY
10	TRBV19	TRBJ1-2	ASSQGPYGYT
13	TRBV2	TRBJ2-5	ASSQDRGGEETQY
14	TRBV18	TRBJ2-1	ASSPLRGASNNEQF
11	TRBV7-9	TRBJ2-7	ASSLGTGAEQY
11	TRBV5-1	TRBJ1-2	ASSLTDGYGYT
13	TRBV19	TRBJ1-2	ASSIVKGGNYGYT
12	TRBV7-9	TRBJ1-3	ASSLEGATDTIY
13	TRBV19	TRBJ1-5	ASSPLPVSNQPQH
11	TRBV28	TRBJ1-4	ASSGTTYEKLF
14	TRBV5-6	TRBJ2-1	ASSVLRGPSYNEQF
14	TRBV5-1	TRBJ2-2	ASSLDVADGTGELF
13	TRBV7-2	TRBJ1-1	ASSPQLVANTEAF
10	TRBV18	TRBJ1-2	ASSPRTEGYT
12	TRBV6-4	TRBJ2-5	ASPSGGLSETQY
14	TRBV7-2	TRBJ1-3	ASSPQASISGNTIY
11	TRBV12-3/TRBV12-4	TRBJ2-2	ASRLTEVGELF
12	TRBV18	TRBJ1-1	ASSPPLTNTEAF
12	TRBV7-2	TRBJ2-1	ASRADRLGGEQF
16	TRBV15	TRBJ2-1	ATSRGGLAGDLHNEQF
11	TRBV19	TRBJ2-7	ASSIAGGYEQY
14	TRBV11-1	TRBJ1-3	ASSYRGFISGNTIY
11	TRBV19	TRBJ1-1	ASSKQGNTEAF
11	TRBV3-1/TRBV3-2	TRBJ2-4	ASNRQGENIQY